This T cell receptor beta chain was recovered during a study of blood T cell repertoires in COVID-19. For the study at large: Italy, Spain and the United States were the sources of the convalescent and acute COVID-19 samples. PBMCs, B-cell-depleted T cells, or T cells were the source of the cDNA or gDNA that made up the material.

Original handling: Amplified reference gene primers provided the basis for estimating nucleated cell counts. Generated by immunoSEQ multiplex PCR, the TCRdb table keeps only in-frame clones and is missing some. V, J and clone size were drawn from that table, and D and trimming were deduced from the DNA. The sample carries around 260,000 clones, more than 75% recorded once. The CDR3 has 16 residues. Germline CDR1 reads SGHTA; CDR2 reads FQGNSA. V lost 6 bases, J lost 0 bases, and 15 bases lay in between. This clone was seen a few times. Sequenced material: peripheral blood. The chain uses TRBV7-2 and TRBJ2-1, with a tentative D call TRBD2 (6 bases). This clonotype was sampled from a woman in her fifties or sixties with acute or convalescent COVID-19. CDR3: CASRGISGFSYNEQFF. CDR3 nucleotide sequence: TGTGCCAGCAGGGGGATTAGCGGATTCTCCTACAATGAGCAGTTCTTC. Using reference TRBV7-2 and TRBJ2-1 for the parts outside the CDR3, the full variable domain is GAGVSQSPSNKVTEKGKDVELRCDPISGHTALYWYRQSLGQGLEFLIYFQGNSAPDKSGLPSDRFSAERTGGSVSTLTIQRTQQEDSAVYLCASRGISGFSYNEQFFGPGTRLTVL.